A selection of T cell receptor beta chains follows, all from one sample in a study of blood T cells in healthy people across ages. TCRdb ran MiXCR on the 5' RACE reads and lists one entry per CDR3 protein. Among about 1.7 million distinct CDR3 sequences listed, 25% to 30% were seen once. Sequencing used blood. Receptor source: a woman in her thirties in good health. The CDR3 runs from the conserved cysteine through the conserved F or W. D genes are given only for firm matches.

cdr3_length	j_call	v_call	d_call	cdr3_aa
17	TRBJ1-6	TRBV7-9	.	CASSSGSTQEYNSPLHF
12	TRBJ2-1	TRBV12-3/TRBV12-4	.	CASSWQGDEQFF
18	TRBJ2-5	TRBV14	TRBD2	CASSQGYILAGGAETQYF
15	TRBJ2-7	TRBV20-1	TRBD2	CSARDRARTSPEQYF
14	TRBJ2-7	TRBV28	TRBD2	CASSFKRGAPKQYF
15	TRBJ2-1	TRBV11-2	.	CASSLGLAHHNEQFF
16	TRBJ2-5	TRBV5-1	.	CASCRLGGDNQETQYF
16	TRBJ2-1	TRBV7-9	TRBD2	CASSLLADPRYNEQFF
16	TRBJ2-2	TRBV12-3/TRBV12-4	TRBD2	CACSPAGGAKARKLFF
15	TRBJ2-4	TRBV4-3	.	CASSPRGPVEDIQYF
12	TRBJ1-6	TRBV28	.	CASRTSNSPLHF
15	TRBJ2-1	TRBV5-4	TRBD2	CASSLSLAGVWEQFF
14	TRBJ2-1	TRBV7-9	TRBD1	CASSLQGVGETQFF
16	TRBJ2-1	TRBV7-9	TRBD1	CASSLLGGTGLGTQFF
15	TRBJ2-7	TRBV29-1	TRBD2	CSAKPGSGRSYEQYF
16	TRBJ1-2	TRBV10-3	TRBD1	CAITPGTGIPQYGYTF
14	TRBJ2-1	TRBV5-1	TRBD2	CASSVRLAGGEQFF
16	TRBJ2-5	TRBV28	TRBD1	CASSLGSGTGLKEQYF
13	TRBJ1-6	TRBV2	.	CASGRGLNSPLHF
14	TRBJ2-3	TRBV7-2	.	CASSSGVGTDTQYF
14	TRBJ1-2	TRBV5-1	.	CASSGTGTFYGYTF
12	TRBJ1-2	TRBV7-2	.	CAIRGESYGYTF
15	TRBJ2-3	TRBV20-1	.	CSAQTGPLLTDTQYF
14	TRBJ2-3	TRBV7-2	.	CASSLSRNTDTQYF
12	TRBJ1-1	TRBV12-3/TRBV12-4	TRBD1	CASSPGDRLAFF
14	TRBJ2-6	TRBV11-2	.	CASVGVLGANVLTF
13	TRBJ1-5	TRBV29-1	.	CRGDTDSNQPQHF
13	TRBJ2-5	TRBV2	.	CASSARLQETQYF
17	TRBJ2-3	TRBV14	TRBD1	CASSLPFGQGVADTQYF
16	TRBJ1-6	TRBV7-9	TRBD1	CASSLGQGFANSPLHF
14	TRBJ1-1	TRBV11-1	.	CASSLVPGGTEAFF